This TCR beta chain is from a study of post-analysis software for immune sequencing data. On the study more broadly: Progressive-relapsing, secondary progressive and relapsing-remitting multiple sclerosis were among the disease courses included. The study, taken as a whole, reports: Relative to controls, patients had five TRBV segments at higher frequency, with TRBV5-6, TRBV5-1 and TRBV20-1 among these. Controls significantly exceeded multiple sclerosis patients in normalized Chao1 diversity.

Unique molecular identifiers had been added to the TCR beta cDNA libraries. From roughly 1 to 10 million T cells, about 500,000 cDNA molecules were obtained. MiXCR, run by TCRdb on the PCR reads, gives a single entry per CDR3 protein. The sample contains 650,000 to 850,000 distinct CDR3 sequences, 46% of which appear only once. The sample holds a few counts of this clonotype. Its target is unknown. This CDR3 has 15 residues. V was pared by 0 bases and J by 5 bases, with 13 bases between. CDR1 is LNHNV, CDR2 YYDKDF, per germline (reference sequence). The chain recombines TRBV15 with TRBJ2-5; no clear D gene. Sequencing was done on a sample of blood. This TCR derives from a girl aged 10-17 years with multiple sclerosis. The CDR3 nucleotides read TGTGCCACCAGCAGAGAAATGGGCCGAATGGAGACCCAGTACTTC. Translation gives CATSREMGRMETQYF.